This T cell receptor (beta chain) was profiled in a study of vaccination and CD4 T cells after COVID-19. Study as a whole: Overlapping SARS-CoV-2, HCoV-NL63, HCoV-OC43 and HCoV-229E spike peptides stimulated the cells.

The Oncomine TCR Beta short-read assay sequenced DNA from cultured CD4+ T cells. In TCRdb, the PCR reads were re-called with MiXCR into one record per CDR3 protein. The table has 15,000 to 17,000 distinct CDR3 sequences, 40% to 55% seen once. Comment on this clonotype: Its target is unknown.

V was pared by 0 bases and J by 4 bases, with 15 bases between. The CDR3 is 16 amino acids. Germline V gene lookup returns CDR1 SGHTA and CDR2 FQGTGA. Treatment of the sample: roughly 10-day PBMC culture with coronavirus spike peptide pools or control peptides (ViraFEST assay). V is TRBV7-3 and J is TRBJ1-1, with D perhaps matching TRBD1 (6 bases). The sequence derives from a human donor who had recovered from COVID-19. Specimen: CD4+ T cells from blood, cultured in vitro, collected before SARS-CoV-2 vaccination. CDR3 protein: CASSLTPSTGATEAFF. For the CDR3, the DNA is TGTGCCAGCAGCTTAACCCCCTCGACAGGAGCCACTGAAGCTTTCTTT.